This TCR beta chain derives from a study of blood T cell repertoires in COVID-19. This clone occurred a few times. With 4 bases clipped from V and 0 bases from J, the junction kept 2 bases outside the gene matches. Germline CDR1 LGHNA, CDR2 YNFKEQ. This CDR3 comprises 15 residues. Per the study methods: Quantification of nucleated cells was approximated via reference gene primer amplification. Clones were read by immunoSEQ multiplex PCR, and TCRdb kept only the in-frame ones, dropping some. V and J calls and clone size come straight from that table; D and trimming were deduced from the DNA. The data contain roughly 200,000 clones, 75% to 90% of them singletons. Participants spanned ages roughly 18 to 95 years and resided in fewer than 30 US areas.

The chain uses TRBV4-2 and TRBJ2-3, with TRBD1 identical over 9 bases. The material sequenced was PBMCs or T cells enriched from blood (not recorded which). The TCR comes from a man aged 40-55 years who had recovered from COVID-19. CDR3 region: CASSPQGASTDTQYF. DNA of the CDR3: TGTGCCAGCAGCCCACAGGGGGCTAGCACAGATACGCAGTATTTT.